This note documents a single T cell receptor (beta chain) sequence. This entry is derived from a study of blood T cell repertoires in COVID-19. Study as a whole: Both acute and convalescent COVID-19 samples were obtained from the United States, Italy and Spain. Nucleic acid was either cDNA or gDNA, and it came from T cells, B-cell-depleted T cells, or PBMCs.

The V gene lost 4 bases and the J gene lost 4 bases, with 11 bases spanning the gap. CDR1 SGHNT and CDR2 YYREEE come from the germline V gene (reference sequence). CDR3 length: 13 amino acids. Participants spanned ages about 18 to 100 years and resided in roughly 22 US areas. Original handling: Counts of nucleated cells, estimated from reference gene primer amplification, were obtained. Measured with immunoSEQ multiplex PCR; TCRdb has only the in-frame clones, and not every one. The V and J calls and clone size are taken from that table; D and trimming were inferred from the DNA. This sample has fewer than 250,000 clones; approximately 88% occur once, and the top ten carry 2% to 3%.

This rearrangement joins TRBV5-4 to TRBJ1-2; D possibly corresponds to TRBD1 (5 bases). The TCR originated in a woman aged 30 to 39 with acute COVID-19. The sample comprised PBMCs or T cells enriched from blood (not recorded which). As DNA, the CDR3 is TGTGCCAGCAGCCCGGACACGGGCTATGGCTACACCTTC. It yields the protein CASSPDTGYGYTF.